Below, one TCR beta chain is given with its context. No antigen is known for it. The data originate from a study of T-cell memory formation after mild COVID-19. Between the trimmed V and J ends, which lost 4 bases and 2 bases, there was a span of 15 bases. Germline V gene sequence: CDR1 LGHNA, CDR2 YNFKEQ. The CDR3 runs 15 residues. Amplification by 5'RACE using constant-segment primers produced TCR alpha and TCR beta cDNA libraries that carried sample barcodes and UMIs. TCRdb used MiXCR to reprocess the 5' RACE reads, holding one entry per CDR3 protein. The repertoire holds 110,000 to 150,000 distinct CDR3 sequences, with 11% to 15% as singletons. Study outcomes and limitations: Some responding clones appeared in pre-infection memory, suggesting cross-reactive memory joined.

The sample was PBMCs or a T cell subset sorted from them (not recorded which). The chain recombines TRBV4-2 with TRBJ2-7; tentative D call: TRBD2 (6 bases). This clonotype originated in an adult woman who had mild COVID-19 (a few samples of this study predate the infection). Cell type and time point are not known. CDR3 protein: CASSPGTGDPYEQYF. The CDR3 DNA follows: TGTGCCAGCAGCCCCGGGACTGGGGACCCCTACGAGCAGTACTTC.